Listed below are T cell receptor beta chains from one sample, sequenced in a study of CD8 T cells in Susac syndrome. TCRdb itself ran the immunoSEQ multiplex PCR reads through MiXCR, one entry per CDR3 protein. The data show 230,000 or so distinct CDR3 sequences, 95% seen once. Sequencing was performed on CD4+ T cells from PBMCs. Source of these receptors: a human donor with multiple sclerosis. CDR3s include the opening cysteine and the closing phenylalanine or tryptophan. Fields, in order: V gene, J gene, clone size, CDR3 protein. The size entry is marked missing in some rows and otherwise reads once, few, many or a size class.

V: TRBV29-1; J: TRBJ2-1; size: NA; CDR3: CSVERQTTSGGEFF
V: TRBV29-1; J: TRBJ2-7; size: NA; CDR3: CSVLTSGVYEQYF
V: TRBV7-2; J: TRBJ1-2; size: once; CDR3: CASSPGGAGNYGYTF
V: TRBV5-1; J: TRBJ2-7; size: NA; CDR3: CASSLVSSGQTTYEQYF
V: TRBV30; J: TRBJ2-7; size: NA; CDR3: CAWRLDTYEQYF
V: TRBV3-1; J: TRBJ1-2; size: NA; CDR3: CASSQVTAGYTF
V: TRBV6-1; J: TRBJ1-5; size: once; CDR3: CASSVPPHSNQPQHF
V: TRBV3-1; J: TRBJ2-7; size: NA; CDR3: CASSQEWTSNEQYF
V: TRBV7-8; J: TRBJ2-3; size: NA; CDR3: CASSFREGGTDTQYF
V: TRBV27; J: TRBJ2-7; size: NA; CDR3: CASSLTSGASYEQYF
V: TRBV20-1; J: TRBJ2-3; size: NA; CDR3: CSASSAGGPFPDTQYF
V: TRBV7-6; J: TRBJ1-1; size: NA; CDR3: CASSLGATDEAFF
V: TRBV27; J: TRBJ2-7; size: NA; CDR3: CASSAQGVREQYF
V: TRBV20-1; J: TRBJ2-1; size: NA; CDR3: CSARTANEQFF
V: TRBV6-1; J: TRBJ2-7; size: NA; CDR3: CASSEFQVEQYF
V: TRBV5-6; J: TRBJ1-2; size: NA; CDR3: CASSLSGQGGYTF
V: TRBV27; J: TRBJ1-2; size: NA; CDR3: CASSFGTGSSYGYTF
V: TRBV9; J: TRBJ1-2; size: NA; CDR3: CASSVEPGFLYGYTF
V: TRBV21-1; J: TRBJ2-5; size: NA; CDR3: CASSTDLKTSQETQYF
V: TRBV28; J: TRBJ2-7; size: NA; CDR3: CASRPPRHFNSYEQYF
V: TRBV20-1; J: TRBJ2-3; size: NA; CDR3: CSARNRGSDTQYF
V: TRBV18; J: TRBJ2-7; size: NA; CDR3: CASSQSGNSYEQYF
V: TRBV5-1; J: TRBJ2-7; size: NA; CDR3: CASSLAGGTGTYEQYF
V: TRBV4-2; J: TRBJ1-1; size: NA; CDR3: CASSQDGGNTEAFF
V: TRBV5-1; J: TRBJ2-3; size: NA; CDR3: CASSLAGTITDTQYF
V: TRBV28; J: TRBJ2-4; size: NA; CDR3: CASSSPGTATFENIQYF
V: TRBV27; J: TRBJ1-3; size: NA; CDR3: CASSFEEGVLRGNTIYF
V: TRBV20-1; J: TRBJ2-7; size: NA; CDR3: CSASVDYNYEQYF